These 21 T cell receptor beta chains were all obtained from the same sample, sequenced in a study of T cell clones after liver transplantation. Sequenced by immunoSEQ multiplex PCR; TCRdb stores in-frame clones only, minus some. The data show 65,000 to 85,000 clones, with roughly 84% seen just once and less than 2.5% held by the top ten. The specimen was CD4+ T cells from blood, collected around 50 months after liver transplant. Receptors originate from a human patient who received a liver transplant. A subset of T cells may come from the graft donor.

V and J are TRBV5-6 and TRBJ1-2; weak D call: TRBD1 (5 bases). Germline CDR1 reads SGHDT; CDR2 reads YYEEEE. The V and J ends lost 3 bases and 2 bases respectively, with 11 bases between them. The CDR3 is made up of 14 amino acids. The chain's CDR3 is CASSYKDRNYGYTF. The CDR3 region has the DNA TGTGCCAGCAGCTACAAAGACAGAAACTATGGCTACACCTTC.

By share, this clone counts as medium-sized (0.01 to 0.1%). This chain joins TRBV11-2 and TRBJ2-3; 7 nucleotides line up with TRBD2. The CDR3 has 15 residues. Germline CDR1 and CDR2: SGHAT and FQNNGV. The V gene end was trimmed by 3 bases and the J gene end by 6 bases; junction bases not matched to a gene: 9. The CDR3 nucleotides are TGTGCCAGCAGCTTGGGGGGGTTCGGCGCGGATACGCAGTATTTT. It specifies CASSLGGFGADTQYF.

The gene calls are TRBV6-1 and TRBJ1-4; 10 bases align to TRBD1. The CDR3 runs 15 residues. Losses at the gene ends were 5 bases for V and 5 bases for J; bases not matched to a gene: 5. Per germline, CDR1 MNHNS and CDR2 SASEGT. The CDR3 region has the DNA TGTGCCAGCAGTCCTCGACAGGGGGCGAATGAAAAACTGTTTTTT. Residues: CASSPRQGANEKLFF.

The gene calls are TRBV28 and TRBJ2-7; no firm D call. Germline loops: CDR1 MDHEN, CDR2 SYDVKM. The CDR3 totals 11 residues. Trimming removed 2 bases at V and 6 bases at J, with 5 bases between. DNA of the CDR3: TGTGCCAGCAGTTTAGCTCGCGAGCAGTACTTC. This gives the protein CASSLAREQYF.

The chain couples TRBV6-1 to TRBJ1-5; TRBD1 aligns across 7 bases. This CDR3 region has 16 residues. Per the germline V gene, CDR1 is MNHNS and CDR2 is SASEGT. Losses at the gene ends were 3 bases for V and 7 bases for J; bases not matched to a gene: 12. CDR3 sequence reads: CASSETGIRVGQPQHF. In nucleotides, the CDR3 is TGTGCCAGCAGTGAGACAGGGATCAGGGTTGGCCAGCCCCAGCATTTT.

The V and J genes are TRBV28 and TRBJ2-2; D unclear. The length of the CDR3 is 14 residues. Trimming left V 9 bases short and J 5 bases short, with 16 bases between. Looked up from germline, CDR1 is MDHEN and CDR2 is SYDVKM. CDR3 sequence (DNA): TGTGCCAGTCGGGTGCTAGAAGGGACCGGGGAGCTGTTTTTT. Translating it yields CASRVLEGTGELFF. The full variable domain, its missing parts supplied by reference TRBV28 and TRBJ2-2, is DVKVTQSSRYLVKRTGEKVFLECVQDMDHENMFWYRQDPGLGLRLIYFSYDVKMKEKGDIPEGYSVSREKKERFSLILESASTNQTSMYLCASRVLEGTGELFFGEGSRLTVL.

The rearrangement uses TRBV7-2 and TRBJ2-7, with 8 bases identical to TRBD2. The CDR3 totals 16 residues. Germline assignment: CDR1 SGHTA and CDR2 FQGNSA. Germline trimming cut 5 bases from V and 1 base from J; bases unmatched to any gene: 10. CDR3 region: CASSLSGGASSYEQYF. DNA of the CDR3: TGTGCCAGCAGCCTATCGGGGGGGGCGAGTTCCTACGAGCAGTACTTC.

In its sample, this clone was seen a few times. The chain has TRBV4-3 and TRBJ2-7, with TRBD1 identical over 7 bases. Germline V gene sequence: CDR1 LGHNA, CDR2 YSLEER. Losses at the gene ends were 1 base for V and 0 bases for J; bases not matched to a gene: 6. This CDR3 comprises 16 residues. Written as DNA, the CDR3 is TGCGCCAGCAGCCAAGTGAAGGGGGCGAGCTCCTACGAGCAGTACTTC. This codes for CASSQVKGASSYEQYF.

The chain uses TRBV7-2 and TRBJ2-5; D possibly matches TRBD1 or TRBD2 (5 bases each). The CDR3 spans 15 residues. Germline V gives CDR1 SGHTA, CDR2 FQGNSA. V was cut by 5 bases and J by 5 bases, with 18 bases left in between. The CDR3 nucleotides read TGTGCCAGCAGCGTACCCGGGACCCCTCGGGAGACCCAGTACTTC. Translation: CASSVPGTPRETQYF. Full variable domain (missing parts from reference TRBV7-2 and TRBJ2-5): GAGVSQSPSNKVTEKGKDVELRCDPISGHTALYWYRQSLGQGLEFLIYFQGNSAPDKSGLPSDRFSAERTGGSVSTLTIQRTQQEDSAVYLCASSVPGTPRETQYFGPGTRLLVL.

This clone was found a few times. This chain connects TRBV23-1 to TRBJ1-6; D gene ambiguous. TRBV23-1 is treated as an ORF (open reading frame) with a function not yet certain. CDR3 size: 16 residues. V was pared by 4 bases and J by 7 bases, with 17 bases between. CDR3 sequence reads: CASSRSGPDPNSPLHF. CDR3 nucleotide sequence: TGCGCCAGCAGTCGGAGTGGCCCAGACCCAAATTCACCCCTCCACTTT.

This clone was detected only a few times. V gene TRBV19 combines with J gene TRBJ1-3; D gene uncertain. The germline V gene encodes CDR1 LNHDA and CDR2 SQIVND (reference sequence). This CDR3 has 12 amino acids. With 8 bases removed from V and 3 bases from J, the gap between germline ends came to 8 bases. The CDR3 sequence: CASSPDGNTIYF. In DNA, the CDR3 is TGTGCCAGTTCCCCTGATGGAAACACCATATATTTT. Variable domain in full (rest from reference TRBV19 and TRBJ1-3): DGGITQSPKYLFRKEGQNVTLSCEQNLNHDAMYWYRQDPGQGLRLIYYSQIVNDFQKGDIAEGYSVSREKKESFPLTVTSAQKNPTAFYLCASSPDGNTIYFGEGSWLTVV.

V usage is TRBV12-2 and J usage is TRBJ1-3. TRBV12-2 is deemed a pseudogene. The CDR3 contains 13 residues. The CDR3 protein is CASRLNSGNTIYF. In nucleotides, the CDR3 is TGTGCAAGTCGCCTCAACTCTGGAAACACCATATATTTT.

V and J are TRBV5-6 and TRBJ1-6; 7 positions agree with TRBD1. This CDR3 has 15 amino acids. The V segment lost 7 bases and the J segment 7 bases; nucleotides outside the gene matches: 11. CDR1 is SGHDT, CDR2 YYEEEE, per germline. CDR3 coding DNA: TGTGCCAGCCGCCAGGGGGGGTTCGTGAATTCACCCCTCCACTTT. As protein: CASRQGGFVNSPLHF.

The chain carries TRBV18 and TRBJ2-4; D is ambiguous. The CDR3 has 15 residues. Trimming took 3 bases from V and 0 from J, leaving 9 bases between them. CDR1 is KGHSH, CDR2 LQKENI, per germline. The CDR3 DNA reads TGTGCCAGCTCACCCCAGTCACTAGCCAAAAACATTCAGTACTTC. Translation: CASSPQSLAKNIQYF.

CDR3 protein: CASSLGTGREKLFF. CDR3 bases: TGTGCCAGCAGCTTAGGGACAGGGCGCGAAAAACTGTTTTTT. The chain employs TRBV7-2 and TRBJ1-4; 8 bases agree with TRBD1. Germline V gene data show CDR1 as SGHTA and CDR2 as FQGNSA. The V segment lost 1 base and the J segment 8 bases; nucleotides outside the gene matches: 3. The CDR3 consists of 14 residues.

The V call is TRBV6-6, the J call TRBJ2-3, with 8 bases matching TRBD2. The V and J ends lost 0 bases and 2 bases, in that order; junction bases with no gene match: 4. In germline, CDR1 is MNHNY, CDR2 SVGAGI (reference sequence). There are 16 residues in the CDR3. This chain's CDR3 is CASSYSSGVTTDTQYF. The CDR3 bases are TGTGCCAGCAGTTACTCTAGCGGGGTGACCACAGATACGCAGTATTTT.

This clone was observed once. This sequence joins TRBV14 and TRBJ1-1; weak D call: TRBD1 (6 bases). Germline V gives CDR1 SGHDN, CDR2 FVKESK. Trimming left V 4 bases short and J 6 bases short, with 15 bases between. The CDR3 extends over 14 amino acids. This CDR3 reads CASSPGQSLAEAFF. DNA of the CDR3: TGTGCCAGCAGCCCAGGACAGAGTTTGGCTGAAGCTTTCTTT. Filled out from reference TRBV14 and TRBJ1-1, the complete variable domain reads EAGVTQFPSHSVIEKGQTVTLRCDPISGHDNLYWYRRVMGKEIKFLLHFVKESKQDESGMPNNRFLAERTGGTYSTLKVQPAELEDSGVYFCASSPGQSLAEAFFGQGTRLTVV.

The J gene is TRBJ1-2, the V gene TRBV5-5, with a possible D match to TRBD1 (6 bases). CDR3 size: 14 residues. Germline V gene lookup returns CDR1 SGHKS and CDR2 YYEKEE (reference sequence). The ends were cut back, 4 bases at V and 2 bases at J, with 12 bases in the middle. The chain's CDR3 is CASSQGTGNYGYTF. The DNA of the CDR3 is TGTGCCAGCAGCCAGGGGACGGGCAACTATGGCTACACCTTC.

The chain recombines TRBV19 with TRBJ1-5; no firm D call. CDR3 length: 12 amino acids. Germline V gene data show CDR1 as LNHDA and CDR2 as SQIVND (reference sequence). Between the trimmed V and J ends, which lost 3 bases and 5 bases, there was a span of 5 bases. CDR3: CASSILYQPQHF. The CDR3 bases are TGTGCCAGTAGTATCTTGTATCAGCCCCAGCATTTT.

The V call is TRBV27, the J call TRBJ2-5; perhaps TRBD2 as D (7 bases). The CDR3 sequence is 14 residues long. Trimming left V 6 bases short and J 4 bases short, with 15 bases between. CDR1 MNHEY and CDR2 SMNVEV come from the germline V gene (reference sequence). The CDR3 spells CASSTGGRGETQYF. CDR3 DNA sequence: TGTGCCAGCAGCACCGGGGGGCGTGGAGAGACCCAGTACTTC.

The chain employs TRBV6-1 and TRBJ1-4, with a weak D call TRBD1 (5 bases). The CDR3 has 14 residues. Germline V gene lookup returns CDR1 MNHNS and CDR2 SASEGT. V lost 8 bases and J 7 bases, leaving 17 bases between the germline ends. CDR3 residues: CASRHSRDGEKLFF. CDR3 nucleotides: TGTGCCAGCCGACACTCCCGGGACGGTGAAAAACTGTTTTTT.